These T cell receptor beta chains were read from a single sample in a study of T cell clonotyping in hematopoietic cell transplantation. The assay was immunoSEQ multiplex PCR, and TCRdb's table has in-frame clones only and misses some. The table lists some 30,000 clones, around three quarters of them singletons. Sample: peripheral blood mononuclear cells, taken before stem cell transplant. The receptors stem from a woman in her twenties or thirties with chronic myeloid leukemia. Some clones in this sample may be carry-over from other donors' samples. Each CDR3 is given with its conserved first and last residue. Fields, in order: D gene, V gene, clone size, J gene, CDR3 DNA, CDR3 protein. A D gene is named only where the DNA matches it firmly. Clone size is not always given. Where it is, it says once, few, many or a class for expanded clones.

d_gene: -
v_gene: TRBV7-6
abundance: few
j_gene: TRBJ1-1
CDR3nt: TGTGCCAGCAGCTTATCCCGGGGGGCGCAGGAAGCTTTCTTT
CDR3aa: CASSLSRGAQEAFF

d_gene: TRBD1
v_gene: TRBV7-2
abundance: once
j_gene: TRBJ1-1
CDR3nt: TGTGCCAGCAGCTTAGTTCTGGGTGGCAGGGGGGAAGCTTTCTTT
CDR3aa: CASSLVLGGRGEAFF

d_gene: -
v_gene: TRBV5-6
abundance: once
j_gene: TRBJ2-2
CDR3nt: TGTGCCAGCAGCTTGCTCGGGGTACGGGGAACCGGGGAGCTGTTTTTT
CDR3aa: CASSLLGVRGTGELFF

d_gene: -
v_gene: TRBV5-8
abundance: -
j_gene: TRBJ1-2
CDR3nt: TGTGCCAGCAGCTTGGGGCACAGTTCTAACTATGGCTACACCTTC
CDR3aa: CASSLGHSSNYGYTF

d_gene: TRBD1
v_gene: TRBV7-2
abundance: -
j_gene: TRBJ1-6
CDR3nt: TGTGCCAGCAGGCTCGGGACAGGGGATAATTCACCCCTCCACTTT
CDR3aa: CASRLGTGDNSPLHF

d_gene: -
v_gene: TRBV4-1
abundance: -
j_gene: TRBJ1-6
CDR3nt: TGCGCCAGCATGGGTGACGGGAGCTCCTATAATTCACCCCTCCACTTT
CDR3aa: CASMGDGSSYNSPLHF

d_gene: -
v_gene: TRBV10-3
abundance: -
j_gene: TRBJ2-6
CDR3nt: TGTGCCATGAGGGGAGGATCTGGGGCCAACGTCCTGACTTTC
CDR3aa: CAMRGGSGANVLTF

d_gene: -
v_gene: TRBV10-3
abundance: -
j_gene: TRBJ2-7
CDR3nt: TGTGCCATCAGTGAGCCCGGACGGAACTCCTACGAGCAGTACTTC
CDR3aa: CAISEPGRNSYEQYF

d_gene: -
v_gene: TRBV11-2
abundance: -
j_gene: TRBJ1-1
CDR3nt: TGTGCCAGCAGCTTATGGTTTTTTGACAGGAACACTGAAGCTTTCTTT
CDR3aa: CASSLWFFDRNTEAFF

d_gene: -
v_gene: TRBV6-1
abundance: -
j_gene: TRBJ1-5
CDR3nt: TGTGCCAGCAGTGGGGGAGGGACTTACAATCAGCCCCAGCATTTT
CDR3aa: CASSGGGTYNQPQHF

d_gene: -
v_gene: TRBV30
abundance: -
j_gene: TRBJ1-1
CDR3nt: TGTGCCTGGAACGTCGGGCGGGGGAAGAACACTGAAGCTTTCTTT
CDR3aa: CAWNVGRGKNTEAFF

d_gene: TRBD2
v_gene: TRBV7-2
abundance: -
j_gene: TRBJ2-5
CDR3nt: TGTGCCAGCAGCTTAGGCGGGGGGCGAGAGACCCAGTACTTC
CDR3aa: CASSLGGGRETQYF

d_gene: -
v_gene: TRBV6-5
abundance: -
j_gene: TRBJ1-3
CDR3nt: TGTGCCAGCCTGAAGGTGGGACCTGGAAACACCATATATTTT
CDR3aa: CASLKVGPGNTIYF

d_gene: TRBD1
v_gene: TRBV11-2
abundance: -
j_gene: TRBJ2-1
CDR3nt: TGTGCCAGCAGCACCGGACAGGGGGCATTCAATGAGCAGTTCTTC
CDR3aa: CASSTGQGAFNEQFF

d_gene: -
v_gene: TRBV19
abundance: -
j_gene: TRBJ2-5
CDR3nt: TGTGCCAGTAGCCCAAAGGGACGAGCCCAGTACTTC
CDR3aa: CASSPKGRAQYF

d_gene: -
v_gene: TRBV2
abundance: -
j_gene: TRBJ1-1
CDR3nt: TGTGCCAGCAAAGGTTACCTAGAGGCTTTCTTT
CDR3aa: CASKGYLEAFF

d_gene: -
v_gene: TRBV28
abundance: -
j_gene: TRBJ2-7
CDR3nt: TGTGCCAGCAGTCGTTCCACAGGGAGTCCCTACGAGCAGTACTTC
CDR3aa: CASSRSTGSPYEQYF

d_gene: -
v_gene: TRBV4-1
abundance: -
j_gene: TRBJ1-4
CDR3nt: TGCGCCAGCAGCCAAGTATTTGCAACTAATGAAAAACTGTTTTTT
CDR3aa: CASSQVFATNEKLFF

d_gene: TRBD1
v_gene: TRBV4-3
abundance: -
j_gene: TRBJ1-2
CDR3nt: TGCGCCAGCAGCCAAGGGACAGGGGGTCTCCTCGGAGGCTACACCTTC
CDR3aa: CASSQGTGGLLGGYTF

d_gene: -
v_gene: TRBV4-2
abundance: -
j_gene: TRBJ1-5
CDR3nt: TGTGCCAGCAGCCAAGGTCAGGCCAATCAGCCCCAGCATTTT
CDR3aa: CASSQGQANQPQHF

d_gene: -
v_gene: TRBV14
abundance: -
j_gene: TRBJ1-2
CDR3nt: TGTGCCAGCAGCCAACTCAGGAACTATGGCTACACCTTC
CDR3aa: CASSQLRNYGYTF

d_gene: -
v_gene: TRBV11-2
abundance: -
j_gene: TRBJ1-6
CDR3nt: TGTGCCAGCAGCTTTGCCGGGGGGTCACCCCTCCACTTT
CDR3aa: CASSFAGGSPLHF

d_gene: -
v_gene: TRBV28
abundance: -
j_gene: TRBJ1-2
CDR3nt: TGTGCCAGCAGTTTATATGGGCCACCAGGGGATGGCTACACCTTC
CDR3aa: CASSLYGPPGDGYTF

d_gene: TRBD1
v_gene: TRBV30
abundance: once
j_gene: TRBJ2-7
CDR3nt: TGTGCCTGGAGTGCGGGACAGGGGCTATACGAGCAGTACTTC
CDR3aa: CAWSAGQGLYEQYF

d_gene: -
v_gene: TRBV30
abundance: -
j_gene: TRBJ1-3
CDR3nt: TGTGCCTGGAGCCGGTCAGGATCTGGAAACACCATATATTTT
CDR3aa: CAWSRSGSGNTIYF

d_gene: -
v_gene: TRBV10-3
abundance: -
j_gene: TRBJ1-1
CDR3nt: TGTGCCATCAGTGAGTCTTCGGGGGCGGTGAACACTGAAGCTTTCTTT
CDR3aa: CAISESSGAVNTEAFF

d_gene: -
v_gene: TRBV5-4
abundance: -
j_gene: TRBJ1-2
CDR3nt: TGTGCCAGCAGCCTGACGACAGGACTTAACTATGGCTACACCTTC
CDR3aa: CASSLTTGLNYGYTF

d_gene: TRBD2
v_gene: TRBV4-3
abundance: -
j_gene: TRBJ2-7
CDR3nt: TGCGCCAGCAGCCAAGAGATACTAGCGACTGGCTACGAGCAGTACTTC
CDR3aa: CASSQEILATGYEQYF

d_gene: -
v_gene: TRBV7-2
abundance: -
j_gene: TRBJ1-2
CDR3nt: TGTGCCAGCAGCCTGAGTAACTATGGCTACACCTTC
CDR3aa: CASSLSNYGYTF

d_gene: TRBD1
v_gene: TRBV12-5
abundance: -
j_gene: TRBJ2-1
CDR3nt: TGTGCTAGTGGTTTGGTACCCGACGGACAGGGGACCTTCAATGAGCAGTTCTTC
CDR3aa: CASGLVPDGQGTFNEQFF

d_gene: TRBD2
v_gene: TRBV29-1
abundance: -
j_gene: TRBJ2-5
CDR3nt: TGCAGCGCCCTACCGATTAGCGGGGGGCTCATTGGGACCCAGTACTTC
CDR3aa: CSALPISGGLIGTQYF

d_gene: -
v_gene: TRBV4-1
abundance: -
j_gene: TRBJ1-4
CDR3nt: TGCGCCAGCAGCCGGGAAAGGACCGGGAATGAAAAACTGTTTTTT
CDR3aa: CASSRERTGNEKLFF

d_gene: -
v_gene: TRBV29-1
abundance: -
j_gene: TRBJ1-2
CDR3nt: TGCAGCGTTGAAGAATCAGGGGCTGGTGGCTACACCTTC
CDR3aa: CSVEESGAGGYTF

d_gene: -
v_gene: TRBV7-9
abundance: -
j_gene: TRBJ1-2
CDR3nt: TGTGCCAGCAGCCATTTTGAGACTCAGGGGCACTATGGCTACACCTTC
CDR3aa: CASSHFETQGHYGYTF

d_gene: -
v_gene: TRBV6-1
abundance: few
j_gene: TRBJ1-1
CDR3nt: TGTGCCAGCAGCCCCCAGCCGAACACTGAAGCTTTCTTT
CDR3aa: CASSPQPNTEAFF

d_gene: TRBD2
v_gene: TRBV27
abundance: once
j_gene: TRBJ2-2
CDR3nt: TGTGCCAGCAGTTTGGGGGGGGAGGGCACCGGGGAGCTGTTTTTT
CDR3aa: CASSLGGEGTGELFF

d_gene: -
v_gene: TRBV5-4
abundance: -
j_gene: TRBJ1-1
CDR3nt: TGTGCCAGCAGCTTGGATATCGGTAACACTGAAGCTTTCTTT
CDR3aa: CASSLDIGNTEAFF

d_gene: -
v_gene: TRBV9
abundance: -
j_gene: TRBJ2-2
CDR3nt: TGTGCCAGCAGCGTAGAAGGGAGCACCGGGGAGCTGTTTTTT
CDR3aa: CASSVEGSTGELFF

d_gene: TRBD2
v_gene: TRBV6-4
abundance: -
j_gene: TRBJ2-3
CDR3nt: TGTGCCAGCAGTGAAGTGACTAGCGGGGGGAACGAGGATACGCAGTATTTT
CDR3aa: CASSEVTSGGNEDTQYF

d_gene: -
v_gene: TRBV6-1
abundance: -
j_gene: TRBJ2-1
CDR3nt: TGTGCCAGCAGTGAATCACCACCTGCACAGGGATCCTACAATGAGCAGTTCTTC
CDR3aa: CASSESPPAQGSYNEQFF

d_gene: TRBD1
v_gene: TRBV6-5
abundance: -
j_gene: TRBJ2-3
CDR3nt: TGTGCCAGCAGTTACTTGGGACAGGGGACAGATACGCAGTATTTT
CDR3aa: CASSYLGQGTDTQYF

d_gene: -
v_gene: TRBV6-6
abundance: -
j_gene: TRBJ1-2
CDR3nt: TGTGCCAGCAGTTACAACGGCAGAGCTAACTATGGCTACACCTTC
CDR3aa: CASSYNGRANYGYTF

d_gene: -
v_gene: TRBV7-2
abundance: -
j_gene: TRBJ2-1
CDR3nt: TGTGCCAGCAGCTTAGGCCCGGTGGGGGGCCGTGAGCAGTTCTTC
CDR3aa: CASSLGPVGGREQFF

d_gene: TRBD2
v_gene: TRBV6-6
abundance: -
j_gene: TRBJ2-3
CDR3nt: TGTGCCAGCAGTTACAGTAATCTAGCGGGGTTAGATACGCAGTATTTT
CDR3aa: CASSYSNLAGLDTQYF

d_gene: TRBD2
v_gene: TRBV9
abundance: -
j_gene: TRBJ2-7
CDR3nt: TGTGCCAGCAGCGTAGATGAACCTTTGGGGGAGGGCTACGAGCAGTACTTC
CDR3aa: CASSVDEPLGEGYEQYF

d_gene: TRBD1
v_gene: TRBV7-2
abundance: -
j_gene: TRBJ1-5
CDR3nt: TGTGCCAGCAGCCCTGACAGGGGGCGCAATCAGCCCCAGCATTTT
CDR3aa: CASSPDRGRNQPQHF

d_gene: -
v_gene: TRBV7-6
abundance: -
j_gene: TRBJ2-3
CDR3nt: TGTGCCAGCAGCTTAGCGCAGGCTAGTTACGCAGATACGCAGTATTTT
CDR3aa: CASSLAQASYADTQYF

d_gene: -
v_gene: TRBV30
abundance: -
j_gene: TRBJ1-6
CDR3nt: TGTGCCTGGAGGCAACGGGACACCTATAATTCACCCCTCCACTTT
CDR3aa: CAWRQRDTYNSPLHF

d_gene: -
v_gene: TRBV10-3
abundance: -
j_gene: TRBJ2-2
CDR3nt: TGTGCCAGCAGTGACCCTAGGGGGACCGGGGAGCTGTTTTTT
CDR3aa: CASSDPRGTGELFF

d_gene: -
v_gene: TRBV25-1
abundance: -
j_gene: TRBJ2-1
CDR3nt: TGTGCCAGCAGTGATGTGGGGCCACCCAGCCCCAATGAGCAGTTCTTC
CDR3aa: CASSDVGPPSPNEQFF

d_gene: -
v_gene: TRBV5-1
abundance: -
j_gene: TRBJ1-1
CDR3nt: TGCGCCAGCAGAGGCCAGACTAACACTGAAGCTTTCTTT
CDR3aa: CASRGQTNTEAFF

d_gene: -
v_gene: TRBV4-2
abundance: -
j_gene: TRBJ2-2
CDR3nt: TGTGCCAGCAGCCAACCGACAGGGAACACCGGGGAGCTGTTTTTT
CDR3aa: CASSQPTGNTGELFF

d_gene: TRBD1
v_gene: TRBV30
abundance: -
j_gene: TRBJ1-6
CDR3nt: TGTGCCTGGAGTTTGGGCGGGACAGGAAATTCACCCCTCCACTTT
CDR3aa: CAWSLGGTGNSPLHF

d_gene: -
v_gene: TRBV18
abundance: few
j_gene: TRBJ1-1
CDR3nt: TGTGCCAGCTCACCGGTCTCTTCGTCTGAAGCTTTCTTT
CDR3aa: CASSPVSSSEAFF

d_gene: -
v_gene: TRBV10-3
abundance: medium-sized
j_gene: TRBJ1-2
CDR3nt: TGTGCCACCCGGACCGGGTATGGCTACACCTTC
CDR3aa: CATRTGYGYTF

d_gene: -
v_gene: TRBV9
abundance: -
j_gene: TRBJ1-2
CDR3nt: TGTGCCAGCAGCGTCGACAGTTTCCTTACTAACTATGGCTACACCTTC
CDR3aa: CASSVDSFLTNYGYTF

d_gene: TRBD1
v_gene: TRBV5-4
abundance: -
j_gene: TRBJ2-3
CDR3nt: TGTGCCAGCAGCCTCACGGGACAGGGAATGAATTTT
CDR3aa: CASSLTGQGMNF

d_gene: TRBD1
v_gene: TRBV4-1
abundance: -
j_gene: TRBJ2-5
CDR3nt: TGCGCCAGCAGCCGAGGGACAGGGACCCAAGAGACCCAGTACTTC
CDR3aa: CASSRGTGTQETQYF